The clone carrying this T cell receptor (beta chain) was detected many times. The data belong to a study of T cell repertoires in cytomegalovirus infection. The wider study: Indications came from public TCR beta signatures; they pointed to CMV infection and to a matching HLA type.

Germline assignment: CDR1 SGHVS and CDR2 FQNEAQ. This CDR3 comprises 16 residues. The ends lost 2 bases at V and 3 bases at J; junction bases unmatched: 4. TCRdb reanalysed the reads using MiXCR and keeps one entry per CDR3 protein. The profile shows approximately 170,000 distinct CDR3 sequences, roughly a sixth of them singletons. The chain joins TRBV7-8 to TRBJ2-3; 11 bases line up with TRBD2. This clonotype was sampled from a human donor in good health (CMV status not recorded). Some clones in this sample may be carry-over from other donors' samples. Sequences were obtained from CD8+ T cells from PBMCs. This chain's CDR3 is CASSLLAGGSTDTQYF. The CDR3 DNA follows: TGTGCCAGCAGCTTACTAGCGGGAGGATCTACAGATACGCAGTATTTT.